One and the same sample provided the 27 T cell receptor beta chains below, sequenced in a study of shared clonotypes between healthy human individuals. Only in-frame clones appear in the TCRdb table, and some are missing; sequencing was by immunoSEQ multiplex PCR. This sample has around 1.1 million clones, with 60% to 80% found just once. Sequencing input: memory CD4+ T cells from PBMCs. Subset denoted: CD45RA-negative fraction. All receptors come from a man aged 18 to 35 in good health. Some clones in this sample may be carry-over from other donors' samples.

The V gene is TRBV9, the J gene TRBJ1-1; 9 nucleotides agree with TRBD1. V lost 2 bases and J lost 6; bases outside the gene matches: 11. Germline CDR1 and CDR2: SGDLS and YYNGEE. The CDR3 extends over 16 amino acids. The CDR3 here is CASSVGPGTGRPEAFF. The CDR3 coding sequence is TGTGCCAGCAGCGTCGGGCCCGGGACAGGGAGGCCTGAAGCTTTCTTT. The entire variable domain, with the rest obtained from reference TRBV9 and TRBJ1-1, is as follows: DSGVTQTPKHLITATGQRVTLRCSPRSGDLSVYWYQQSLDQGLQFLIQYYNGEERAKGNILERFSAQQFPDLHSELNLSSLELGDSALYFCASSVGPGTGRPEAFFGQGTRLTVV.

The V and J genes are TRBV5-1 and TRBJ2-1; perhaps TRBD2 as D (6 bases). Trimming stripped 3 bases from V and 15 bases from J, with 16 bases between. CDR1 and CDR2 (germline): SGHRS, YFSETQ. There are 12 residues in the CDR3. CDR3 sequence (DNA): TGCGCCAGCAGCTATCTTAAGGAGGGCCCGTTCTTC. Encoded protein: CASSYLKEGPFF. The full variable domain, rest sourced from reference TRBV5-1 and TRBJ2-1, is KAGVTQTPRYLIKTRGQQVTLSCSPISGHRSVSWYQQTPGQGLQFLFEYFSETQRNKGNFPGRFSGRQFSNSRSEMNVSTLELGDSALYLCASSYLKEGPFFGPGTRLTVL.

A note on this clone: The same CDR3 arises from other DNA sequences in this sample as well. The V and J genes are TRBV5-1 and TRBJ2-2; 7 bases line up with TRBD1. The CDR3 is 15 amino acids. The V segment lost 2 bases and the J segment 1 base; nucleotides outside the gene matches: 2. Germline V gives CDR1 SGHRS, CDR2 YFSETQ. This chain's CDR3 is CASSFRQGNTGELFF. CDR3 in DNA: TGCGCCAGCAGCTTCCGACAGGGGAACACCGGGGAGCTGTTTTTT.

Concerning this clone: One base separates it from a far larger clone, so it is likely a read error. This chain uses TRBV4-1 with TRBJ1-4, with no clear D. The CDR3 length is 15 residues. Trimming shortened V by 1 base and J by 8 bases, and 14 bases separated the two germline ends. Germline V gene data show CDR1 as MGHRA and CDR2 as YSYEKL. The chain's CDR3 is CASSQGTSVGEKLFF. The CDR3 region has the DNA TGCGCCAGCAGCCAAGGAACGTCAGTGGGGGAAAAACTGTTTTTT.

The V gene is TRBV2, the J gene TRBJ2-4; D perhaps matches TRBD1 (6 bases). V was trimmed by 3 bases and J by 2 bases, leaving 17 bases between them. The CDR3 length is 17 residues. Germline CDR1 SNHLY, CDR2 FYNNEI. The CDR3 spells CASSDTNRAATKNIQYF. As DNA, the CDR3 is TGTGCCAGCAGTGACACCAACAGGGCAGCGACCAAAAACATTCAGTACTTC.

The J gene is TRBJ2-1, the V gene TRBV28; a possible D gene is TRBD2 (5 bases). The CDR3 contains 15 residues. Trimming took 3 bases from V and 7 from J, leaving 16 bases between them. Germline assignment: CDR1 MDHEN and CDR2 SYDVKM. This chain's CDR3 is CASSLRRTIQNEQFF. CDR3 DNA sequence: TGTGCCAGCAGTTTGAGGAGGACGATACAGAATGAGCAGTTCTTC.

V gene TRBV28 combines with J gene TRBJ1-1; a possible D gene is TRBD1 (6 bases). Germline V gene lookup returns CDR1 MDHEN and CDR2 SYDVKM. The CDR3 is 14 amino acids. V was shortened by 6 bases and J by 1 base, with 12 bases between the two germline ends. The CDR3 region has the DNA TGTGCCAGCAGATCCGGGACAAGGAACACTGAAGCTTTCTTT. This codes for CASRSGTRNTEAFF.

J is TRBJ1-1 and V is TRBV6-6; 9 bases fit TRBD1. The germline CDR1 and CDR2 sequences are MNHNY and SVGAGI (reference sequence). The length of the CDR3 is 16 residues. Germline trimming cut 0 bases from V and 10 bases from J; bases unmatched to any gene: 12. CDR3 loop: CASSYSMRQGVWVAFF. In DNA form, the CDR3 reads TGTGCCAGCAGTTACTCGATGAGACAGGGGGTATGGGTAGCTTTCTTT.

This chain joins TRBV4-1 and TRBJ2-2, with D possibly being TRBD2 (5 bases). CDR3 size: 15 residues. The germline gives CDR1 MGHRA, CDR2 YSYEKL. Trimming took off 2 bases at V and 5 bases at J, with 12 bases between the two ends. For the CDR3, the DNA is TGCGCCAGCAGCCAACTAAGCTCGGGGACCGGGGAGCTGTTTTTT. Translating gives CASSQLSSGTGELFF.

V and J are TRBV28 and TRBJ2-1, with 8 bases aligning to TRBD2. Germline V CDR1 and CDR2: MDHEN, SYDVKM. The CDR3 loop spans 15 amino acids. V shed 6 bases, J shed 6 bases, and the junction held 10 bases outside the gene matches. Here the CDR3 reads CASSHGLALGNEQFF. The DNA of the CDR3 is TGTGCCAGCAGCCACGGACTAGCTTTGGGCAATGAGCAGTTCTTC.

As concerns this clone: A read error is likely here: a far larger clone is one base away. For the CDR3, the DNA is TGTGCCAGCAGCCTTAAATTTCGCGAGGGGGAGACCCAGTACTTC. Protein sequence: CASSLKFREGETQYF. V is TRBV7-9 and J is TRBJ2-5; possibly TRBD1 or TRBD2 for D (5 bases each). Germline V gene data show CDR1 as SEHNR and CDR2 as FQNEAQ (reference sequence). The CDR3 loop spans 15 amino acids. Trimming shortened V by 5 bases and J by 5 bases, and 18 bases separated the two germline ends.

This clone appeared once. The chain is built from TRBV28 and TRBJ1-2; D is ambiguous. CDR3 size: 14 residues. Trimming left V 7 bases short and J 7 bases short, with 19 bases between. Germline CDR1 is MDHEN and CDR2 is SYDVKM. The CDR3 nucleotides read TGTGCCAGCACCTATGGGCGGGTCGCTTTTGGCTACACCTTC. Protein product: CASTYGRVAFGYTF.

The J gene is TRBJ2-5, the V gene TRBV18, with D hard to call. The CDR3 totals 14 residues. Germline V gene data show CDR1 as KGHSH and CDR2 as LQKENI. The V end was cut by 0 bases, the J end by 5 bases, with 10 bases between. CDR3 DNA: TGTGCCAGCTCACCACCTTCCGGCTACGAGACCCAGTACTTC. It translates to CASSPPSGYETQYF.

This sequence joins TRBV10-1 and TRBJ2-7; D possibly corresponds to TRBD2 (5 bases). The length of the CDR3 is 16 residues. V was pared by 2 bases and J by 2 bases, with 16 bases between. Germline-derived CDR1 and CDR2 are WNHNN and SYGVQD (reference sequence). As DNA, the CDR3 is TGCGCCAGCAGTGAGGCCCCCGGGCGGGCAACCTACGAGCAGTACTTC. As protein: CASSEAPGRATYEQYF.

The rearrangement uses TRBV11-3 and TRBJ2-1; D may be TRBD1 (5 bases). Trimming removed 5 bases at V and 5 bases at J, with 10 bases between. Germline CDR1 SGHNT, CDR2 YENEEA. The CDR3 is 13 residues long. In DNA, the CDR3 is TGTGCCAGCAGCACCCAGACAGACAATGAGCAGTTCTTC. Translation gives CASSTQTDNEQFF. The complete variable domain, with remaining parts taken from reference TRBV11-3 and TRBJ2-1, reads EAGVVQSPRYKIIEKKQPVAFWCNPISGHNTLYWYLQNLGQGPELLIRYENEEAVDDSQLPKDRFSAERLKGVDSTLKIQPAELGDSAVYLCASSTQTDNEQFFGPGTRLTVL.

There are a few counts of this clone. The chain links TRBV28 to TRBJ2-7; 10 bases map to TRBD2. The trim removed 6 bases at V and 4 bases at J, leaving 9 bases unmatched. This CDR3 has 15 residues. Germline V gene lookup returns CDR1 MDHEN and CDR2 SYDVKM. The CDR3 region is CASSPLASGSYEQYF. Here the CDR3 DNA reads TGTGCCAGCAGCCCCCTGGCTAGCGGGAGTTACGAGCAGTACTTC.

This clone has ten or more counts. The rearrangement joins TRBV19 to TRBJ1-2; possible D gene TRBD1, 5 bases. V lost 3 bases and J 3 bases, leaving 8 bases between the germline ends. Germline CDR1 is LNHDA and CDR2 is SQIVND (reference sequence). This CDR3 has 13 amino acids. The CDR3 spells CASSIDSDYGYTF. In DNA, the CDR3 is TGTGCCAGTAGTATTGACAGCGACTATGGCTACACCTTC. The full variable domain, its missing parts supplied by reference TRBV19 and TRBJ1-2, is DGGITQSPKYLFRKEGQNVTLSCEQNLNHDAMYWYRQDPGQGLRLIYYSQIVNDFQKGDIAEGYSVSREKKESFPLTVTSAQKNPTAFYLCASSIDSDYGYTFGSGTRLTVV.

To note about this clone: A single base separates this from a much larger clone, so it may be a read error. The chain employs TRBV30 and TRBJ1-2; D unresolved. The germline V gene has CDR1 GTSNPN and CDR2 SVGIG (reference sequence). The CDR3 runs 14 residues. Trimming left V 4 bases short and J 4 bases short, with 16 bases between. Here the CDR3 DNA reads TGTGCCTGGACCCCCTCTGAGATAGGCTATGGCTACACCTTC. This gives the protein CAWTPSEIGYGYTF.

J is TRBJ2-2 and V is TRBV28; the D call may be TRBD1 or TRBD2 (5 bases each). Germline-derived CDR1 and CDR2 are MDHEN and SYDVKM. Trimming removed 6 bases from V and 4 bases from J, with 12 bases in between. The CDR3 contains 14 residues. The CDR3 region is CASSRTGTTGELFF. CDR3 sequence (DNA): TGTGCCAGCAGCCGAACGGGGACCACCGGGGAGCTGTTTTTT.

This clone came up once. This chain joins TRBV29-1 and TRBJ2-1; no clear D gene. The CDR3 covers 11 residues. The germline V gene has CDR1 SQVTM and CDR2 ANQGSEA. The V and J ends lost 8 bases and 0 bases respectively, with 5 bases between them. DNA of the CDR3: TGCAGCTTGAGCTCCTACAATGAGCAGTTCTTC. It yields the protein CSLSSYNEQFF.

In this sample, this clone turned up a few times. The CDR3 DNA follows: TGTGCCAGCAGCCCCTCAACTAGTTCCGCCTACGAGCAGTACTTC. It yields the protein CASSPSTSSAYEQYF. The V call is TRBV14, the J call TRBJ2-7; TRBD2 might be the D (5 bases). Germline assignment: CDR1 SGHDN and CDR2 FVKESK. The CDR3 is made up of 15 amino acids. V was clipped by 4 bases and J by 2 bases, with 15 bases between them.

The V call is TRBV30, the J call TRBJ2-1; D unresolved. Germline V lookup: CDR1 GTSNPN, CDR2 SVGIG (reference sequence). V shed 7 bases and J shed 0 bases, with 13 bases lying between them. The CDR3 spans 14 residues. In DNA, the CDR3 is TGTGCCTCGGAACGGGTGAGCTCCTACAATGAGCAGTTCTTC. Its translation is CASERVSSYNEQFF.

The CDR3 sequence: CASSLSPRGIDTGELFF. CDR3 bases: TGTGCCAGCAGCTTATCCCCCAGGGGCATTGACACCGGGGAGCTGTTTTTT. V usage is TRBV7-3 and J usage is TRBJ2-2; perhaps TRBD1 as D (6 bases). Trimming took off 2 bases at V and 3 bases at J, with 16 bases between the two ends. The CDR3 has 17 amino acids. In germline, CDR1 is SGHTA, CDR2 FQGTGA.

The chain couples TRBV7-3 to TRBJ2-3, with 7 bases that match TRBD2. V dropped 5 bases and J dropped 4; count of bases not matched to a gene: 9. CDR1 SGHTA and CDR2 FQGTGA come from the germline V gene. The CDR3 has 15 amino acids. The CDR3 sequence: CASSLLAVTPDTQYF. CDR3 DNA sequence: TGTGCCAGCAGCCTCCTAGCGGTAACCCCAGATACGCAGTATTTT.

The chain recombines TRBV23-1 with TRBJ2-3; 7 nucleotides match TRBD2. TRBV23-1 is classed as an ORF, of uncertain function. Unmatched junction bases numbered 15, after V lost 2 bases and J lost 4 bases. The CDR3 totals 18 residues. As DNA, the CDR3 is TGCGCCAGCAGTCAAATCACAAGATGGGGGGGAGGCGCAGATACGCAGTATTTT. Protein: CASSQITRWGGGADTQYF.

This clone has just one count. J is TRBJ1-3 and V is TRBV30; D is possibly TRBD1 (6 bases). CDR1 and CDR2 from the germline V gene are GTSNPN and SVGIG (reference sequence). This CDR3 has 14 amino acids. Between the trimmed V and J ends, which lost 2 bases and 2 bases, there was a span of 10 bases. CDR3 amino acids: CAWSPGVTGNTIYF. The CDR3 nucleotides are TGTGCCTGGAGTCCAGGGGTTACTGGAAACACCATATATTTT.

The rearrangement joins TRBV7-3 to TRBJ2-1; 7 nucleotides line up with TRBD1. The CDR3 is made up of 15 amino acids. CDR1 is SGHTA and CDR2 is FQGTGA in the germline V gene. V gave up 4 bases and J gave up 4 bases; unmatched junction bases: 7. CDR3 DNA sequence: TGTGCCAGCAGCTGGACAGGTGGAACATACAATGAGCAGTTCTTC. Amino acids: CASSWTGGTYNEQFF.